This T cell receptor beta chain derives from a study of cytotoxic CD8 clonotypes in ibrutinib-treated CLL. At the level of the study: Responses: approximately 25 partial, 2 complete; after median about 70 months, around 14 stayed remitted, roughly 12 progressed.

The protocol was immunoSEQ multiplex PCR, while the TCRdb copy is restricted to in-frame clones and leaves out a portion. Of 110,000 to 150,000 clones listed, 70% to 80% are singletons. The TCR was taken from a human donor with chronic lymphocytic leukemia. Sequences were derived from PBMCs, sampled after 24 months of ibrutinib treatment.

The CDR3 here is CASSYGVGYEQYF. The CDR3 nucleotides read TGTGCCAGCAGTTACGGGGTGGGCTACGAGCAGTACTTC. The J gene is TRBJ2-7, the V gene TRBV6-5; D is ambiguous. Germline V gives CDR1 MNHEY, CDR2 SVGAGI. The CDR3 loop spans 13 amino acids. Trimming left V 2 bases short and J 3 bases short, with 8 bases between.